This TCR beta chain was observed in a study of beta chain features in type 1 diabetes. Using CD45RO/CCR7/CD25/CD127/CD95/CD27, CD4+ naive, central memory, regulatory and stem cell-like memory cells were sorted. Sorting gave populations that all exceeded 98% purity. The entirety of the isolated RNA underwent reverse transcription, so expressed TCRB transcripts were sequenced. Libraries were prepared by immunoSEQ multiplex PCR; TCRdb keeps only in-frame clonotypes and omits some of them. This table holds 50,000 or so clones, roughly 40% found once. General study points: PCR might pick shorter templates more often, in the same way for patients and controls. Whether TCRB rearrangement is influenced by HLA type went unresolved here. Within each of all four CD4+ subsets, Type 1 diabetes patients had TCRB CDR3s that were moderately but significantly shorter.

As concerns this clone: Its antigen remains unidentified.

The specimen sequenced was stem cell memory CD4+ T cells from blood. This sequence originates from a man aged 25 to 45 with type 1 diabetes.

The CDR3 here is CASSIGTSGRETQYF. The CDR3 DNA sequence: TGTGCCAGTAGTATCGGGACTAGCGGGAGAGAGACCCAGTACTTC. This chain connects TRBV19 to TRBJ2-5; 14 nucleotides match TRBD2. The V gene end was trimmed by 3 bases and the J gene end by 4 bases; junction bases not matched to a gene: 1. This CDR3 region has 15 residues. CDR1 and CDR2 (germline): LNHDA, SQIVND (reference sequence).